This T cell receptor beta chain was recorded in a study of T cell responses to AZD1222 COVID-19 vaccine. Overall study findings and caveats: Most donors were white British, females outnumbered males, and clonal diversity was possibly underestimated. Seropositive status at baseline applied to only five or six AZD1222 recipients. Of spike-specific TCRs, nearly half reportedly target regions left unmutated in variants.

The table came from immunoSEQ multiplex PCR; TCRdb's copy has only in-frame clones and leaves some out. The table includes 95,000 to 150,000 clones, more than 85% detected once. As to this clone: Its cognate antigen is unknown.

CDR3 length: 14 residues. CDR1 is ENHRY, CDR2 SYGVKD, per germline. The V gene lost 3 bases and the J gene lost 8 bases, with 13 bases spanning the gap. This TCR came from an adult who received the AZD1222 COVID-19 vaccine. The chain carries TRBV10-3 and TRBJ1-4, with D tentatively TRBD1 (5 bases). The starting material was peripheral blood, obtained 28 days after the second AZD1222 dose. This CDR3 reads CAISDHPGNEKLFF. The CDR3 region has the DNA TGTGCCATCAGTGACCACCCAGGGAACGAAAAACTGTTTTTT.